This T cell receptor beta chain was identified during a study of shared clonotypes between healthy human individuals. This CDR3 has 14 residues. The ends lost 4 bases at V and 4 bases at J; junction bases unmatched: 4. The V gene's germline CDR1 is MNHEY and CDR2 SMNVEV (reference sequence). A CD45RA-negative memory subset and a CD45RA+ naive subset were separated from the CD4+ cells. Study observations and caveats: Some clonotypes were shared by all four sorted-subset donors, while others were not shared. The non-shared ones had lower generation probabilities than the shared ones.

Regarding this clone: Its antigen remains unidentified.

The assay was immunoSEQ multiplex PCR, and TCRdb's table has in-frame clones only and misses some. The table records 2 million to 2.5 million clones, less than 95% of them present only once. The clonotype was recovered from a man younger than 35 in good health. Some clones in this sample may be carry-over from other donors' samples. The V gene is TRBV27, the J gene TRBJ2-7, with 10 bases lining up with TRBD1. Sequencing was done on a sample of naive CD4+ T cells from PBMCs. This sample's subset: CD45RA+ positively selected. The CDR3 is CASSYGQGVYEQYF. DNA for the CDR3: TGTGCCAGCAGTTACGGACAGGGGGTATACGAGCAGTACTTC.